These 30 T cell receptor beta chains were sequenced from one sample in a study of radiotherapy plus CTLA-4 blockade in lung cancer. The method was immunoSEQ multiplex PCR; TCRdb's version includes in-frame clones alone and lacks a portion of them. Of approximately 98,000 clones in the sample, approximately 78% were seen once. The specimen was peripheral blood, collected from a patient treated with radiotherapy plus ipilimumab. The origin of the receptors is a human donor with non-small cell lung cancer who had a partial response to radiotherapy plus ipilimumab.

The chain employs TRBV10-3 and TRBJ1-2, with D unresolved. In germline, CDR1 is ENHRY, CDR2 SYGVKD. The CDR3 covers 15 residues. V was pared by 0 bases and J by 3 bases, with 11 bases between. For the CDR3, the DNA is TGTGCCATCAGTGAGTCTACGGGCGGGTACTATGGCTACACCTTC. It specifies CAISESTGGYYGYTF.

To note about this clone: A junction end diverges from the germline sequence, so it may reflect a read error. The rearrangement uses TRBV10-2 and TRBJ1-5; D ambiguous. This CDR3 is built from 13 residues. The germline V gene has CDR1 WSHSY and CDR2 SAAADI. The CDR3 DNA sequence: TGCGCCAGCAGTGAGTCGGGGAGGCTTCTTCACTATTTT. Protein: CASSESGRLLHYF.

The V call is TRBV6-5, the J call TRBJ1-6, with D perhaps matching TRBD1 (6 bases). From germline, CDR1 is MNHEY and CDR2 SVGAGI. The length of the CDR3 is 15 residues. Deletions cut 2 bases from V and 8 bases from J, with 13 bases between. CDR3 sequence reads: CASSYRTANYSPLHF. CDR3 sequence (DNA): TGTGCCAGCAGTTACCGGACAGCGAATTATTCACCCCTCCACTTT.

The V and J genes are TRBV27 and TRBJ2-7, with TRBD1 matching 7 bases. CDR1 MNHEY and CDR2 SMNVEV come from the germline V gene (reference sequence). V trimming: 8 bases; J trimming: 2 bases; junction bases outside the gene matches: 6. The CDR3 loop spans 13 amino acids. The CDR3 bases are TGTGCCAGCGGCCTACAGGGGACCTACGAGCAGTACTTC. Protein product: CASGLQGTYEQYF.

This sequence joins TRBV27 and TRBJ1-2; 9 nucleotides agree with TRBD1. Germline lookup yields CDR1 MNHEY and CDR2 SMNVEV (reference sequence). V trimming: 1 base; J trimming: 6 bases; junction bases outside the gene matches: 6. The CDR3 spans 15 residues. The CDR3 region has the DNA TGTGCCAGCAGTTTATACCCGGGACAGGGTCATGGCTACACCTTC. Residues: CASSLYPGQGHGYTF.

The J gene is TRBJ2-1, the V gene TRBV5-1, with 9 bases aligning to TRBD2. Germline CDR1 and CDR2: SGHRS and YFSETQ. This CDR3 spans 15 amino acids. The J segment lost 4 bases and the V segment lost 3 bases, leaving 5 bases of the junction unmatched. This CDR3 reads CASSSLAGSYNEQFF. DNA of the CDR3: TGCGCCAGCAGCTCCCTAGCGGGAAGTTACAATGAGCAGTTCTTC.

CDR3 sequence reads: CASRLTGESQPQHF. The CDR3 bases are TGTGCCAGCAGATTGACAGGGGAGAGCCAGCCCCAGCATTTT. The chain links TRBV28 to TRBJ1-5; 8 nucleotides line up with TRBD1. V lost 6 bases, J lost 7 bases, and 8 bases stayed unmatched. In germline, CDR1 is MDHEN, CDR2 SYDVKM. This CDR3 contains 14 residues. The full variable domain, in which reference TRBV28 and TRBJ1-5 provide the parts outside the CDR3, is DVKVTQSSRYLVKRTGEKVFLECVQDMDHENMFWYRQDPGLGLRLIYFSYDVKMKEKGDIPEGYSVSREKKERFSLILESASTNQTSMYLCASRLTGESQPQHFGDGTRLSIL.

The rearrangement joins TRBV29-1 to TRBJ2-2; TRBD2 matches at 10 bases. The germline gives CDR1 SQVTM, CDR2 ANQGSEA. The CDR3 is made up of 17 amino acids. The V segment lost 6 bases and the J segment 5 bases; nucleotides outside the gene matches: 15. Here the CDR3 reads CSVKQFGLAGETGELFF. DNA of the CDR3: TGCAGCGTCAAACAGTTCGGGCTAGCGGGAGAGACCGGGGAGCTGTTTTTT.

The table lists this clone with a count of one. This chain uses TRBV14 with TRBJ2-3, with 12 positions matching TRBD2. Trimming removed 1 base from V and 5 bases from J; junction bases left unmatched: 7. CDR1 and CDR2 from the germline V gene are SGHDN and FVKESK. CDR3 length: 17 amino acids. CDR3 coding DNA: TGTGCCAGCAGCCAAGCCCTAGCGGGAGGGCCGGTAGATACGCAGTATTTT. Translated: CASSQALAGGPVDTQYF.

The CDR3 reads CASTPQAGYGYTF. In DNA, the CDR3 is TGTGCCAGTACTCCTCAGGCAGGCTATGGCTACACCTTC. The chain uses TRBV19 and TRBJ1-2; D remains ambiguous. The CDR3 consists of 13 residues. Germline CDR1 LNHDA, CDR2 SQIVND (reference sequence). Between the trimmed V and J ends, which lost 7 bases and 4 bases, there was a span of 13 bases.

This chain connects TRBV11-2 to TRBJ2-3, with 7 bases lining up with TRBD2. V trimming: 3 bases; J trimming: 2 bases; junction bases outside the gene matches: 11. CDR1 and CDR2 (germline): SGHAT, FQNNGV. This CDR3 has 17 amino acids. CDR3 protein: CASSLGGWRENTDTQYF. DNA of the CDR3: TGTGCCAGCAGCTTGGGGGGATGGCGGGAGAACACAGATACGCAGTATTTT.

This clone turned up a few times. The V and J genes are TRBV6-5 and TRBJ2-3; 8 nucleotides match TRBD2. The CDR3 is made up of 16 amino acids. The V gene's germline CDR1 is MNHEY and CDR2 SVGAGI. V lost 2 bases, J lost 8 bases, and 12 bases stayed unmatched. The CDR3, as DNA: TGTGCCAGCAGTTACCTGGCGGGAGGCGGCAGGGGTACGCAGTATTTT. The encoded protein is CASSYLAGGGRGTQYF.

CDR3 residues: CASTLGASGPSSYNEQFF. The CDR3 DNA reads as TGTGCCAGCACCCTGGGGGCTAGCGGCCCAAGCTCCTACAATGAGCAGTTCTTC. This sequence joins TRBV5-4 and TRBJ2-1; TRBD2 might be the D (7 bases). The CDR3 contains 18 residues. Germline V gene sequence: CDR1 SGHNT, CDR2 YYREEE (reference sequence). V was pared by 6 bases and J by 0 bases, with 22 bases between.

The gene calls are TRBV30 and TRBJ2-7; TRBD1 aligns across 9 bases. Unmatched junction bases numbered 3, after V lost 3 bases and J lost 3 bases. The CDR3 runs 13 residues. CDR1 and CDR2 from the germline V gene are GTSNPN and SVGIG (reference sequence). CDR3 nucleotide sequence: TGTGCCTGGAGCTGGACAGGGGACTACGAGCAGTACTTC. This codes for CAWSWTGDYEQYF.

This rearrangement joins TRBV19 to TRBJ1-5, with a weak D call TRBD1 (6 bases). The CDR3 contains 15 residues. Germline CDR1 LNHDA, CDR2 SQIVND (reference sequence). V lost 9 bases and J 3 bases, leaving 18 bases between the germline ends. The CDR3 sequence: CASTPVAGANQPQHF. The CDR3 DNA follows: TGTGCCAGCACCCCGGTGGCAGGGGCCAATCAGCCCCAGCATTTT.

The chain joins TRBV27 to TRBJ2-1, with D tentatively TRBD2 (5 bases). Germline lookup yields CDR1 MNHEY and CDR2 SMNVEV (reference sequence). This CDR3 contains 14 residues. Deletions cut 3 bases from V and 2 bases from J, with 8 bases between. The DNA of the CDR3 is TGTGCCAGCAGTTTCGGGGTTGCCTACAATGAGCAGTTCTTC. Its protein is CASSFGVAYNEQFF.

The gene calls are TRBV18 and TRBJ2-3; TRBD2 matches at 7 bases. V trimming: 4 bases; J trimming: 0 bases; junction bases outside the gene matches: 7. Germline CDR1 and CDR2: KGHSH and LQKENI. CDR3 length: 16 amino acids. For the CDR3, the DNA is TGTGCCAGCTCACGTGGGCCTAGCGGTAGCACAGATACGCAGTATTTT. Translated: CASSRGPSGSTDTQYF. Full variable domain (missing parts from reference TRBV18 and TRBJ2-3): NAGVMQNPRHLVRRRGQEARLRCSPMKGHSHVYWYRQLPEEGLKFMVYLQKENIIDESGMPKERFSAEFPKEGPSILRIQQVVRGDSAAYFCASSRGPSGSTDTQYFGPGTRLTVL.

The CDR3 DNA is TGTGCCAGCACTAGAGCTAGCGGGAGGGCCCGGGAGACCCAGTACTTC. Amino acids: CASTRASGRARETQYF. The rearrangement uses TRBV2 and TRBJ2-5, with 12 bases lining up with TRBD2. The CDR3 has 16 residues. V was clipped by 7 bases and J by 5 bases; unmatched bases: 11. From germline, CDR1 is SNHLY and CDR2 FYNNEI.

The V call is TRBV5-1, the J call TRBJ1-3, with TRBD1 matching 7 bases. After removal of 4 bases from V and 0 bases from J, the junction contained 4 bases not matched to a gene. Germline lookup yields CDR1 SGHRS and CDR2 YFSETQ. The CDR3 contains 15 residues. In DNA form, the CDR3 reads TGCGCCAGCAGCCCGGGACAGCTCTCTGGAAACACCATATATTTT. Translating it yields CASSPGQLSGNTIYF.

This clone was detected only a few times. V gene TRBV28 combines with J gene TRBJ2-7, with D tentatively TRBD1 (5 bases). Germline lookup yields CDR1 MDHEN and CDR2 SYDVKM. Trimming pared 6 bases from V and 2 bases from J, leaving 14 bases between. The CDR3 spans 14 residues. The CDR3 nucleotides are TGTGCCAGCAGGACCCTCGACAGAGCCTACGAGCAGTACTTC. It encodes CASRTLDRAYEQYF.

By share of the sample, this clone is medium-sized. This sequence joins TRBV6-1 and TRBJ1-2; no clear D. This CDR3 has 14 amino acids. Germline assignment: CDR1 MNHNS and CDR2 SASEGT. The germline V and J ends were trimmed by 4 bases and 0 bases, with 9 bases remaining between them. The CDR3 here is CASSGPDPNYGYTF. The CDR3 nucleotides read TGTGCCAGCAGTGGGCCAGATCCTAACTATGGCTACACCTTC.

The chain carries TRBV11-3 and TRBJ2-5, with a possible D match to TRBD1 (6 bases). With 5 bases removed from V and 1 base from J, the gap between germline ends came to 11 bases. The CDR3 is 14 amino acids. Per germline, CDR1 SGHNT and CDR2 YENEEA. CDR3 loop: CASSPNRAQETQYF. CDR3 DNA: TGTGCCAGCAGCCCCAACAGGGCCCAAGAGACCCAGTACTTC. Variable domain in full (rest from reference TRBV11-3 and TRBJ2-5): EAGVVQSPRYKIIEKKQPVAFWCNPISGHNTLYWYLQNLGQGPELLIRYENEEAVDDSQLPKDRFSAERLKGVDSTLKIQPAELGDSAVYLCASSPNRAQETQYFGPGTRLLVL.

The CDR3 DNA reads as TGTGCCAGCAGTTTGAAACTTCCCTTATACAATGAGCAGTTCTTC. Amino acid sequence: CASSLKLPLYNEQFF. The chain is built from TRBV27 and TRBJ2-1, with D unresolved. The CDR3 sequence is 15 residues long. V was pared by 3 bases and J by 4 bases, with 13 bases between. CDR1 MNHEY and CDR2 SMNVEV come from the germline V gene (reference sequence).

This clone showed up just a few times. The chain combines TRBV6-5 with TRBJ2-7; 10 bases fit TRBD2. In germline, CDR1 is MNHEY, CDR2 SVGAGI. This CDR3 region has 13 residues. Unmatched junction bases numbered 7, after V lost 5 bases and J lost 9 bases. The CDR3 bases are TGTGCCAGCAGTGATCTAGCGGGAGAAGGGCAGTACTTC. This translates into CASSDLAGEGQYF.

With regard to this clone: This sample also contains other DNA sequences that code for the same CDR3. The chain uses TRBV5-1 and TRBJ2-3; 10 bases are shared with TRBD2. The trim removed 0 bases at V and 6 bases at J, leaving 7 bases unmatched. The length of the CDR3 is 16 residues. Looked up from germline, CDR1 is SGHRS and CDR2 is YFSETQ. CDR3 sequence: CASSLGLAGPTDTQYF. CDR3 sequence (DNA): TGCGCCAGCAGCTTGGGACTAGCGGGCCCCACTGATACGCAGTATTTT.

This clone was observed a few times. V is TRBV6-6 and J is TRBJ2-7; TRBD1 aligns across 9 bases. The CDR3 consists of 15 residues. Trimming removed 2 bases from V and 1 base from J; junction bases left unmatched: 3. Germline V gene sequence: CDR1 MNHNY, CDR2 SVGAGI (reference sequence). CDR3 sequence (DNA): TGTGCCAGCAGTTACCCGGGACAGGGTTCCTACGAGCAGTACTTC. Encoded protein: CASSYPGQGSYEQYF.

The J gene is TRBJ2-5, the V gene TRBV20-1; D perhaps matches TRBD2 (5 bases). Germline lookup yields CDR1 DFQATT and CDR2 SNEGSKA (reference sequence). V dropped 5 bases and J dropped 12 bases, with 16 bases sitting between them. The CDR3 length is 11 residues. This CDR3 is CSAQDSPLEYF. CDR3 sequence (DNA): TGCAGTGCTCAGGACTCTCCCCTGGAGTACTTC.

The V call is TRBV5-8, the J call TRBJ2-7; 9 bases are a match to TRBD1. The CDR3 is 15 residues long. Trimming cost V 4 bases and J 7 bases; bases outside gene matches: 12. From germline, CDR1 is SGHTS and CDR2 YDEGEE. CDR3 nucleotide sequence: TGTGCCAGCAGCGTCGGGTGGGGACAGGGAGATGAGCAGTACTTC. It is translated as CASSVGWGQGDEQYF. Together with reference TRBV5-8 and TRBJ2-7, the CDR3 gives the full variable domain: EAGVTQSPTHLIKTRGQQATLRCSPISGHTSVYWYQQALGLGLQFLLWYDEGEERNRGNFPPRFSGRQFPNYSSELNVNALELEDSALYLCASSVGWGQGDEQYFGPGTRLTVT.

This rearrangement joins TRBV2 to TRBJ2-5, with D perhaps matching TRBD1 (6 bases). The V end lost 5 bases, the J end lost 5 bases, and 12 bases lay between the germline ends. The CDR3 is 13 residues long. The germline CDR1 and CDR2 sequences are SNHLY and FYNNEI. This CDR3 reads CASSRGGSETQYF. CDR3 bases: TGTGCCAGCAGTAGAGGGGGTTCCGAGACCCAGTACTTC.

This sequence joins TRBV19 and TRBJ2-5, with D maybe TRBD1 (6 bases). This CDR3 is 15 amino acids long. V shed 5 bases and J shed 5 bases, with 18 bases lying between them. Germline V gene lookup returns CDR1 LNHDA and CDR2 SQIVND (reference sequence). CDR3 coding DNA: TGTGCCAGTAGTCTCGGACAGTCCATGGGGGAGACCCAGTACTTC. Translation gives CASSLGQSMGETQYF. The full variable domain, its missing parts supplied by reference TRBV19 and TRBJ2-5, is DGGITQSPKYLFRKEGQNVTLSCEQNLNHDAMYWYRQDPGQGLRLIYYSQIVNDFQKGDIAEGYSVSREKKESFPLTVTSAQKNPTAFYLCASSLGQSMGETQYFGPGTRLLVL.